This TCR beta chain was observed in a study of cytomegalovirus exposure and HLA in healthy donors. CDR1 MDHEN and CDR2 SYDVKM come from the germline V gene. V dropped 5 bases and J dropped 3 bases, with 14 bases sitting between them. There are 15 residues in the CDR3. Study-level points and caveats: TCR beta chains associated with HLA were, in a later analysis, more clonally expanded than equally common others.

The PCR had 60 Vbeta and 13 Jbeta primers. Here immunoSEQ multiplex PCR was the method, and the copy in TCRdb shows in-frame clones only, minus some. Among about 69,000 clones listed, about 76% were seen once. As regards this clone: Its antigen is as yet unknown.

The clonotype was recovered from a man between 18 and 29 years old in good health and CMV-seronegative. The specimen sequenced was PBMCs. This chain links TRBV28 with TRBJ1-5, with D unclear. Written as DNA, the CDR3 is TGTGCCAGCAGTCTGTTATCCGGTGACAATCAGCCCCAGCATTTT. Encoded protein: CASSLLSGDNQPQHF.